This T cell receptor beta chain was identified during a study of cytomegalovirus exposure and HLA in healthy donors (dated by TCRdb to about 2017). For context, the study as a whole: The 650 to 750 repertoires of the first cohort and the 120 or so validation repertoires were produced on the same platform, according to a later analysis. To predict cytomegalovirus infection status, the study combined high-throughput TCR immunosequencing, statistical association of individual TCRs with disease status, and machine learning. The study was designed to test whether signatures of past pathogen exposure could be identified by cataloging public T cell receptors. In addition to the first cohort of roughly 700 subjects, a separate validation cohort of approximately 130 different subjects was used. Points the paper makes about the study in general: A later analysis found that TCRs clustered in the first cohort also tended to co-occur in the roughly 110 validation repertoires, with 94% of cluster scores above 0. The authors suggested that the approach could potentially be extended to other disease states and immunological phenotypes. The classifier was reported to diagnose cytomegalovirus status with high specificity and sensitivity in both the original cohort and the validation cohort. The study gave a list of around 170 TCR beta chains associated with cytomegalovirus. Most TCR sequences were seen in very few donors, while some public TCRs were found in many individuals. The validation cohort had no HLA typing available for a later analysis, so co-occurrence within that cohort was assessed over all 120 or so repertoires. In vitro tests confirmed that a few of the cytomegalovirus-associated TCR beta chains recognize cytomegalovirus antigens.

For this chain, trimming is 5 bases at the V end and 9 bases at the J end, and the number of junction bases without a gene match is 7. CDR1 SGHVS and CDR2 FQNEAQ were looked up in the germline V gene. The CDR3, from cysteine to phenylalanine, totals 14 residues. The read is trimmed to its CDR3 DNA, 42 bases read in frame from base 1. This clone was detected a few times. Its antigen is still unknown. Within one base of it there is no much larger clone, and no base qualities were kept. Library construction relied on the immunoSEQ multiplex PCR assay. The authors' pipeline ran thus. To diagnose cytomegalovirus status from the catalog of TCR beta chain sequences, a statistical classification framework was built. Here the immuneACCESS table is served through TCRdb, limited to in-frame sequences with V and J called. Missing clones are a known gap in these copies; in checked studies unresolved V genes cover under half, and the rest lacks a known reason. V and J calls and clone size follow that table, whereas D and trimming were derived from the DNA. Counted in this sample were over 150,000 clones; 80% to 85% of them appeared once. The top ten hold approximately 3% of the sample.

The donors were included in the validation cohort of around 120 subjects, a group kept apart from the roughly 730-subject first cohort. The receptor was isolated from a woman younger than 30 in good health and CMV-seropositive. The sequence is built from TRBV7-8 and TRBJ1-6; 7 central bases correspond to TRBD1. Input material: PBMCs. The CDR3 sequence is CASSPSRTGSPLHF. The DNA reads TGTGCCAGCAGCCCCTCCCGGACAGGTTCACCCCTCCACTTT.